The 31 T cell receptor beta chains listed next were all sequenced from one sample in a study of T cell responses to AZD1222 COVID-19 vaccine. Assay: immunoSEQ multiplex PCR; the TCRdb copy retains only in-frame clones and omits some. This sample has roughly 120,000 clones; about 89% occur once, and the top ten carry approximately 5.9%. Here the sequenced sample was peripheral blood, taken on day 0 of AZD1222 vaccination. These receptor sequences come from an adult in good health.

This chain connects TRBV7-3 to TRBJ1-6, with 10 bases fitting TRBD1. J lost 9 bases, V lost 5 bases, and 7 bases had no gene match. Germline V gene data show CDR1 as SGHTA and CDR2 as FQGTGA. The CDR3 runs to 15 residues. The CDR3 DNA follows: TGTGCCAGCAGCCACCCGACAGGGGGCCTTTCACCCCTCCACTTT. It codes for CASSHPTGGLSPLHF.

The CDR3 region is CASSQVERSSYNSPLHF. DNA of the CDR3: TGTGCCAGCAGCCAAGTAGAAAGGAGCTCCTATAATTCACCCCTCCACTTT. The chain couples TRBV4-2 to TRBJ1-6; no reliable D call. The V end lost 1 base, the J end lost 0 bases, and 10 bases lay between the germline ends. Per germline, CDR1 LGHNA and CDR2 YNFKEQ. The CDR3 has 17 residues.

The chain couples TRBV19 to TRBJ1-2, with 8 bases lining up with TRBD1. This CDR3 spans 14 amino acids. The V segment lost 5 bases and the J segment 3 bases; nucleotides outside the gene matches: 5. The germline V gene has CDR1 LNHDA and CDR2 SQIVND (reference sequence). CDR3 DNA sequence: TGTGCCAGTAGTCCGACAGGGGTTTACTATGGCTACACCTTC. The encoded protein is CASSPTGVYYGYTF.

The V gene is TRBV27, the J gene TRBJ1-4; D may be TRBD1 (5 bases). This CDR3 contains 16 residues. V was cut by 2 bases and J by 6 bases, with 16 bases left in between. Germline CDR1 and CDR2: MNHEY and SMNVEV (reference sequence). Here the CDR3 reads CASSLGGARRDEKLFF. As DNA, the CDR3 is TGTGCCAGCAGTTTAGGAGGGGCTCGGAGGGATGAAAAACTGTTTTTT.

In this sample, this clone turned up once. The J gene is TRBJ1-1, the V gene TRBV18, with a possible D match to TRBD1 (6 bases). Trimming shortened V by 4 bases and J by 1 base, and 13 bases separated the two germline ends. The CDR3 is 15 amino acids. CDR1 KGHSH and CDR2 LQKENI come from the germline V gene. CDR3 sequence reads: CASSLYPGQNTEAFF. CDR3 coding DNA: TGTGCCAGCTCACTTTATCCGGGACAGAACACTGAAGCTTTCTTT. Full variable domain (rest looked up from reference TRBV18 and TRBJ1-1): NAGVMQNPRHLVRRRGQEARLRCSPMKGHSHVYWYRQLPEEGLKFMVYLQKENIIDESGMPKERFSAEFPKEGPSILRIQQVVRGDSAAYFCASSLYPGQNTEAFFGQGTRLTVV.

V is TRBV28 and J is TRBJ1-1; D possibly corresponds to TRBD1 (5 bases). The CDR3 spans 14 residues. Trimming cost V 2 bases and J 1 base, with 8 bases left between them. Germline V gives CDR1 MDHEN, CDR2 SYDVKM. CDR3 in amino acids: CASSLPTGNTEAFF. Written as DNA, the CDR3 is TGTGCCAGCAGTTTACCAACAGGGAACACTGAAGCTTTCTTT. Drawing the rest from reference TRBV28 and TRBJ1-1, the complete variable domain is DVKVTQSSRYLVKRTGEKVFLECVQDMDHENMFWYRQDPGLGLRLIYFSYDVKMKEKGDIPEGYSVSREKKERFSLILESASTNQTSMYLCASSLPTGNTEAFFGQGTRLTVV.

The chain has TRBV2 and TRBJ1-2; no clear D. Germline CDR1 reads SNHLY; CDR2 reads FYNNEI. V dropped 6 bases and J dropped 0 bases, with 14 bases sitting between them. CDR3 length: 15 amino acids. This CDR3 is CASRPQTLPNYGYTF. The DNA for the CDR3 is TGTGCCAGCAGGCCCCAGACACTACCTAACTATGGCTACACCTTC. The entire variable domain, with the rest obtained from reference TRBV2 and TRBJ1-2, is as follows: EPEVTQTPSHQVTQMGQEVILRCVPISNHLYFYWYRQILGQKVEFLVSFYNNEISEKSEIFDDQFSVERPDGSNFTLKIRSTKLEDSAMYFCASRPQTLPNYGYTFGSGTRLTVV.

The gene calls are TRBV10-2 and TRBJ1-1, with TRBD1 as a possible D gene (6 bases). Germline V gene lookup returns CDR1 WSHSY and CDR2 SAAADI. The CDR3 sequence is 14 residues long. Trimming removed 6 bases at V and 1 base at J, with 12 bases between. The chain's CDR3 is CASSLKGGNTEAFF. Written as DNA, the CDR3 is TGCGCCAGCAGCCTAAAGGGGGGGAACACTGAAGCTTTCTTT.

The chain has TRBV5-6 and TRBJ2-1; D perhaps matches TRBD1 (6 bases). CDR1 and CDR2 from the germline V gene are SGHDT and YYEEEE. The ends were cut back, 1 base at V and 4 bases at J, with 15 bases in the middle. The CDR3 is 16 amino acids. DNA for the CDR3: TGTGCCAGCAGCTTGTTAGTCGGGACACCATACAATGAGCAGTTCTTC. It encodes CASSLLVGTPYNEQFF.

The chain combines TRBV28 with TRBJ1-1, with D possibly TRBD1 on 5 matching bases. The CDR3 spans 14 residues. Germline CDR1 is MDHEN and CDR2 is SYDVKM. V lost 6 bases to trimming and J lost 3 bases, with 14 bases between them. CDR3 DNA: TGTGCCAGCAGCTTGGGACCCCCATACACTGAAGCTTTCTTT. Amino acids: CASSLGPPYTEAFF.

This clone was seen a single time. The J gene is TRBJ1-6, the V gene TRBV18, with 7 bases lining up with TRBD1. This CDR3 is built from 14 residues. CDR1 is KGHSH, CDR2 LQKENI, per germline. The junction had 7 bases not matched to a gene; V was cut back by 7 bases and J by 7 bases. The CDR3 nucleotides are TGTGCCAGCTACTCCGGGACAGAAAATTCACCCCTCCACTTT. Amino acids: CASYSGTENSPLHF.

This rearrangement joins TRBV7-2 to TRBJ1-2, with D perhaps matching TRBD1 (5 bases). Trimming pared 4 bases from V and 8 bases from J, leaving 20 bases between. CDR3 size: 15 residues. CDR1 SGHTA and CDR2 FQGNSA come from the germline V gene. CDR3 DNA: TGTGCCAGCAGCTCAGGAGCAGGGCGCCAAGGGGGCTACACCTTC. Protein product: CASSSGAGRQGGYTF.

This chain joins TRBV15 and TRBJ1-1, with D possibly TRBD1 on 6 matching bases. Germline V CDR1 and CDR2: LNHNV, YYDKDF (reference sequence). This CDR3 spans 15 amino acids. Trimming removed 0 bases from V and 6 bases from J, with 14 bases in between. The CDR3 DNA reads as TGTGCCACCAGCAGAGATTCACAGGGTGTAGCTGAAGCTTTCTTT. This gives the protein CATSRDSQGVAEAFF.

The rearrangement uses TRBV14 and TRBJ2-1; D is uncertain. V lost 4 bases to trimming and J lost 0 bases, with 10 bases between them. The CDR3 runs 15 residues. Germline assignment: CDR1 SGHDN and CDR2 FVKESK. CDR3 coding DNA: TGTGCCAGCAGCCCCTTTATGCTCTCCTACAATGAGCAGTTCTTC. Protein: CASSPFMLSYNEQFF. Full variable domain (rest looked up from reference TRBV14 and TRBJ2-1): EAGVTQFPSHSVIEKGQTVTLRCDPISGHDNLYWYRRVMGKEIKFLLHFVKESKQDESGMPNNRFLAERTGGTYSTLKVQPAELEDSGVYFCASSPFMLSYNEQFFGPGTRLTVL.

The chain employs TRBV5-5 and TRBJ2-7; D perhaps matches TRBD2 (6 bases). The CDR3 loop spans 15 amino acids. The germline V gene encodes CDR1 SGHKS and CDR2 YYEKEE (reference sequence). V dropped 5 bases and J dropped 0 bases, with 15 bases sitting between them. The CDR3: CASRTSAGFSYEQYF. The DNA of the CDR3 is TGTGCCAGCAGAACGTCCGCGGGATTCTCCTACGAGCAGTACTTC.

The J gene is TRBJ1-2, the V gene TRBV29-1, with 10 bases identical to TRBD1. The CDR3 runs to 19 residues. CDR1 SQVTM and CDR2 ANQGSEA come from the germline V gene. In nucleotides, the CDR3 is TGCAGGTTATACCCCGCGGTGGGCTTTGTGGGGACAGGGGTCGGTGGCTACACCTTC. It is translated as CRLYPAVGFVGTGVGGYTF.

This chain uses TRBV18 with TRBJ1-3, with D perhaps TRBD1 (6 bases). The CDR3 is made up of 19 amino acids. V lost 1 base, J lost 6 bases, and 25 bases lay in between. In germline, CDR1 is KGHSH, CDR2 LQKENI. As DNA, the CDR3 is TGTGCCAGCTCACCACGGCATTCCGGACAGACACAAATCGAAAACACCATATATTTT. Encoded protein: CASSPRHSGQTQIENTIYF. Complete variable domain (other parts from reference TRBV18 and TRBJ1-3): NAGVMQNPRHLVRRRGQEARLRCSPMKGHSHVYWYRQLPEEGLKFMVYLQKENIIDESGMPKERFSAEFPKEGPSILRIQQVVRGDSAAYFCASSPRHSGQTQIENTIYFGEGSWLTVV.

The chain carries TRBV30 and TRBJ1-5; 7 bases fit TRBD1. The CDR3 has 12 residues. Germline CDR1 reads GTSNPN; CDR2 reads SVGIG (reference sequence). After removal of 3 bases from V and 7 bases from J, the junction contained 3 bases not matched to a gene. The DNA of the CDR3 is TGTGCCTGGAGACAGGGGTCGCAGCCCCAGCATTTT. Protein sequence: CAWRQGSQPQHF. Using reference TRBV30 and TRBJ1-5 for the parts outside the CDR3, the full variable domain is SQTIHQWPATLVQPVGSPLSLECTVEGTSNPNLYWYRQAAGRGLQLLFYSVGIGQISSEVPQNLSASRPQDRQFILSSKKLLLSDSGFYLCAWRQGSQPQHFGDGTRLSIL.

This clone was seen more than once but under ten times. This chain connects TRBV5-6 to TRBJ1-6; the D gene is possibly TRBD1 (5 bases). V was clipped by 2 bases and J by 9 bases, with 12 bases between them. The germline V gene has CDR1 SGHDT and CDR2 YYEEEE. CDR3 length: 14 amino acids. This CDR3 is CASSFRGGSSPLHF. The CDR3, as DNA: TGTGCCAGCAGCTTTAGGGGAGGGAGTTCACCCCTCCACTTT.

J is TRBJ1-6 and V is TRBV18, with D possibly matching TRBD1 (5 bases). Germline values: CDR1 KGHSH, CDR2 LQKENI. This CDR3 is built from 15 residues. Trimming left V 3 bases short and J 8 bases short, with 14 bases between. CDR3 bases: TGTGCCAGCTCACCCCAGGCAGGGCCTGATTCACCCCTCCACTTT. Amino acids: CASSPQAGPDSPLHF.

The sample holds one count of this clone. The rearrangement joins TRBV15 to TRBJ2-5; a possible D gene is TRBD1 (5 bases). Trimming pared 1 base from V and 5 bases from J, leaving 11 bases between. The CDR3 loop spans 14 amino acids. Per germline, CDR1 LNHNV and CDR2 YYDKDF (reference sequence). CDR3 protein: CATSRVGAEETQYF. The CDR3 DNA reads as TGTGCCACCAGCAGAGTTGGGGCGGAGGAGACCCAGTACTTC. Full variable domain (outside the CDR3, taken from reference TRBV15 and TRBJ2-5): DAMVIQNPRYQVTQFGKPVTLSCSQTLNHNVMYWYQQKSSQAPKLLFHYYDKDFNNEADTPDNFQSRRPNTSFCFLDIRSPGLGDTAMYLCATSRVGAEETQYFGPGTRLLVL.

The rearrangement links TRBV5-6 to TRBJ2-7; 11 nucleotides line up with TRBD2. CDR3 length: 16 amino acids. Germline assignment: CDR1 SGHDT and CDR2 YYEEEE. With V trimmed by 3 bases and J by 0 bases, 5 bases remained unmatched. CDR3 residues: CASSSGLAAFSYEQYF. In DNA, the CDR3 is TGTGCCAGCAGCTCGGGACTAGCGGCCTTCTCCTACGAGCAGTACTTC.

By share, this clone ranks as medium-sized. The chain carries TRBV12-5 and TRBJ1-6; possibly TRBD1 for D (5 bases). The CDR3 sequence is 14 residues long. The germline V gene encodes CDR1 LGHNT and CDR2 FRNRAP. The germline V and J ends were trimmed by 7 bases and 6 bases, with 13 bases remaining between them. The CDR3 DNA reads as TGTGCTAGTGTGGGGGGAGGTGGTAATTCACCCCTCCACTTT. As protein: CASVGGGGNSPLHF.

J is TRBJ1-5 and V is TRBV19; TRBD1 is a possible D gene (6 bases). V lost 7 bases to trimming and J lost 0 bases, with 13 bases between them. CDR3 length: 15 residues. Looked up from germline, CDR1 is LNHDA and CDR2 is SQIVND (reference sequence). CDR3 in amino acids: CASTGTGFSNQPQHF. The CDR3 DNA follows: TGTGCCAGTACGGGTACAGGGTTTAGCAATCAGCCCCAGCATTTT.

V is TRBV6-6 and J is TRBJ2-5; TRBD2 matches 7 bases. J gave up 5 bases and V 8 bases, and 11 bases lay outside the gene matches. In germline, CDR1 is MNHNY, CDR2 SVGAGI (reference sequence). The CDR3 sequence is 14 residues long. In DNA, the CDR3 is TGTGCCAGCCGTTTTTCGCGGGGAGGGGAGACCCAGTACTTC. It codes for CASRFSRGGETQYF.

DNA for the CDR3: TGCGCCAGCAAGGCGGGAGACCACCCCTACAATGAGCAGTTCTTC. It codes for CASKAGDHPYNEQFF. V and J are TRBV10-2 and TRBJ2-1; 7 positions agree with TRBD2. CDR1 is WSHSY, CDR2 SAAADI, per germline. The CDR3 sequence is 15 residues long. The trim removed 7 bases at V and 2 bases at J, leaving 8 bases unmatched.

The rearrangement links TRBV3-1 (or the pseudogene TRBV3-2) to TRBJ2-2; no clear D gene. This CDR3 contains 13 residues. Trimming removed 0 bases from V and 7 bases from J, with 6 bases in between. The germline CDR1 and CDR2 sequences are LGHDT and YNNKEL (reference sequence). CDR3 nucleotides: TGTGCCAGCAGCCAAGATTGGGTCGGGGAGCTGTTTTTT. It translates to CASSQDWVGELFF.

The chain has TRBV29-1 and TRBJ1-2; D perhaps matches TRBD1 (5 bases). The CDR3 is 13 amino acids. Germline values: CDR1 SQVTM, CDR2 ANQGSEA. The V end was cut by 7 bases, the J end by 0 bases, with 12 bases between. This chain's CDR3 is CSAPGPANYGYTF. CDR3 nucleotide sequence: TGCAGCGCCCCAGGGCCAGCTAACTATGGCTACACCTTC.

The rearrangement uses TRBV5-1 and TRBJ1-2; D remains ambiguous. V dropped 0 bases and J dropped 1 base, with 7 bases sitting between them. CDR3 length: 14 residues. From germline, CDR1 is SGHRS and CDR2 YFSETQ. CDR3 sequence (DNA): TGCGCCAGCAGCTTGGTGGTGGGTAACTATGGCTACACCTTC. It yields the protein CASSLVVGNYGYTF.

The rearrangement joins TRBV19 to TRBJ1-6, with D unclear. This CDR3 is built from 15 residues. Germline V gene lookup returns CDR1 LNHDA and CDR2 SQIVND (reference sequence). With 3 bases removed from V and 8 bases from J, the gap between germline ends came to 14 bases. This CDR3 reads CASSMNRKADSPLHF. Here the CDR3 DNA reads TGTGCCAGTAGTATGAACAGAAAGGCCGATTCACCCCTCCACTTT.

The CDR3 protein is CASSLGQGTGANVLTF. For the CDR3, the DNA is TGTGCCAGCAGCCTGGGACAGGGTACCGGGGCCAACGTCCTGACTTTC. The chain recombines TRBV16 with TRBJ2-6, with 9 bases matching TRBD1. V trimming: 4 bases; J trimming: 4 bases; junction bases outside the gene matches: 5. CDR3 length equals 16 residues. The germline V gene encodes CDR1 KGHSY and CDR2 FQNENV. The full variable domain, with the rest looked up from reference TRBV16 and TRBJ2-6, is GEEVAQTPKHLVRGEGQKAKLYCAPIKGHSYVFWYQQVLKNEFKFLISFQNENVFDETGMPKERFSAKCLPNSPCSLEIQATKLEDSAVYFCASSLGQGTGANVLTFGAGSRLTVL.